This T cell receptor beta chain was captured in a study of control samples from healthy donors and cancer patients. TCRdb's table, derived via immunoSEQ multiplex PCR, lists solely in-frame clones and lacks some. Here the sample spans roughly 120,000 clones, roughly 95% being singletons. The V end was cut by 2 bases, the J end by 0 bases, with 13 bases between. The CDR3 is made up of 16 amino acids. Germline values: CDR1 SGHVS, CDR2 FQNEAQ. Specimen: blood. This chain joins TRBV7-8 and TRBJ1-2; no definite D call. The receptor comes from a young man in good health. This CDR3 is CASSLTTGRTNYGYTF. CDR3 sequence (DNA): TGTGCCAGCAGCTTAACCACCGGGAGAACTAACTATGGCTACACCTTC.